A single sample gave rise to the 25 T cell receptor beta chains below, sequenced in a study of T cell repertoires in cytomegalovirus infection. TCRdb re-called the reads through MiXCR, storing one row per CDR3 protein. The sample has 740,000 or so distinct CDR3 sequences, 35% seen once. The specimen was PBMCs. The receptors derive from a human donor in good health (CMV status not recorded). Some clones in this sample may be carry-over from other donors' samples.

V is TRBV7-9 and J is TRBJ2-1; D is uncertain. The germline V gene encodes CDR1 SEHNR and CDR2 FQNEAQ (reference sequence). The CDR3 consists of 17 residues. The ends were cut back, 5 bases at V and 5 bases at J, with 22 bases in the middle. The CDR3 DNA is TGTGCCAGCAGCCCCACCCTCTCTTTTTCGGAGAACAATGAGCAGTTCTTC. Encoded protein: CASSPTLSFSENNEQFF.

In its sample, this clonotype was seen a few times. The CDR3 spells CASTLQGRAPLHF. The DNA of the CDR3 is TGTGCCAGTACCCTACAGGGTCGGGCACCCCTCCACTTT. The chain has TRBV19 and TRBJ1-6; D possibly corresponds to TRBD1 (6 bases). The CDR3 is 13 residues long. Germline V gene sequence: CDR1 LNHDA, CDR2 SQIVND (reference sequence). V was cut by 7 bases and J by 11 bases, with 15 bases left in between.

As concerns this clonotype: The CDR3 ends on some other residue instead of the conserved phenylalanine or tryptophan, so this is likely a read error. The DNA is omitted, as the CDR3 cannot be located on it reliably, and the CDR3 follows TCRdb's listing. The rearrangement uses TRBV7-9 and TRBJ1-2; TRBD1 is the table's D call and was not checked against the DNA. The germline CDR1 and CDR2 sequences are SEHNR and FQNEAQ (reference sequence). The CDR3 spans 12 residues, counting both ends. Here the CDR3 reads CASSSPGLERTL.

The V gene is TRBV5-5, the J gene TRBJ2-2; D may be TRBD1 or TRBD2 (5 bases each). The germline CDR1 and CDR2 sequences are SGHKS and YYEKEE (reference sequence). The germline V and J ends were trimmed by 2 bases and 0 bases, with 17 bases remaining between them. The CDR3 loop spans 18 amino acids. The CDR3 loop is CASSLGWGTPTNTGELFF. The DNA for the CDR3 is TGTGCCAGCAGCTTAGGTTGGGGGACGCCCACGAACACCGGGGAGCTGTTTTTT.

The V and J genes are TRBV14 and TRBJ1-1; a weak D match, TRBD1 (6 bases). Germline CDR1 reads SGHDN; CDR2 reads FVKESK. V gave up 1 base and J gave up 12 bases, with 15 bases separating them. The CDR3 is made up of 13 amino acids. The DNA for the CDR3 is TGTGCCAGCAGCCAAGCTGTGGGGGCTCCTCCTTTCTTT. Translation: CASSQAVGAPPFF.

The CDR3: CSARPFALSEAFF. Here the CDR3 DNA reads TGCAGTGCTAGGCCCTTCGCCCTATCTGAAGCTTTCTTT. The chain has TRBV20-1 and TRBJ1-1; no reliable D call. Germline V CDR1 and CDR2: DFQATT, SNEGSKA (reference sequence). This CDR3 is 13 amino acids long. V lost 3 bases, J lost 6 bases, and 14 bases lay in between.

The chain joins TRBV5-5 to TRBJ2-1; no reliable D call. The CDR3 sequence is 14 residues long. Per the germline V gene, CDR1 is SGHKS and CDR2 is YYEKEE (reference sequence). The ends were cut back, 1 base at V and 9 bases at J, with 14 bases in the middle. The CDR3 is CASSLNSPVGEQFF. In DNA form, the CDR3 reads TGTGCCAGCAGCTTGAACTCACCCGTGGGTGAGCAGTTCTTC.

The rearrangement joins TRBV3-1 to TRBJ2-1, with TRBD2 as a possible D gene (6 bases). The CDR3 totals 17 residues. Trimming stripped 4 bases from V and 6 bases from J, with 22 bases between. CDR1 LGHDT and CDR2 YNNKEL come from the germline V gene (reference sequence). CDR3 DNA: TGTGCCAGCAGCCCCGGGGCGGGGCTAGTAATTCCCAATGAGCAGTTCTTC. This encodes CASSPGAGLVIPNEQFF.

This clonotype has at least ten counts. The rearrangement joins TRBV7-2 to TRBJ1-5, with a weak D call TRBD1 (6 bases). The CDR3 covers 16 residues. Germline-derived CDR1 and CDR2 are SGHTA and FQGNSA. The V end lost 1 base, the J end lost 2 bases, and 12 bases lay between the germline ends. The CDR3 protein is CASSLGGGGGNQPQHF. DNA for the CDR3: TGTGCCAGCAGCTTAGGGGGGGGGGGCGGCAATCAGCCCCAGCATTTT.

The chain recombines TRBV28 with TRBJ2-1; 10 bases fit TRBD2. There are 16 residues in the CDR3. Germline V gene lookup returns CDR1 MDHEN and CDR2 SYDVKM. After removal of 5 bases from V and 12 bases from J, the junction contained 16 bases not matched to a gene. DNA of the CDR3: TGTGCCAGCAGTGTAGCTAGCGGGAGTTCCAACCATGCGCAGTTCTTC. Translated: CASSVASGSSNHAQFF.

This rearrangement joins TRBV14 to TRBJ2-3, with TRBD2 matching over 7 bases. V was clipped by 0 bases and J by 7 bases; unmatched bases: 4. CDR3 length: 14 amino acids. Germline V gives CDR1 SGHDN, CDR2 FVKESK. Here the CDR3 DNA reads TGTGCCAGCAGCCAAGAGCTAGCGGCTAATACGCAGTATTTT. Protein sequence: CASSQELAANTQYF.

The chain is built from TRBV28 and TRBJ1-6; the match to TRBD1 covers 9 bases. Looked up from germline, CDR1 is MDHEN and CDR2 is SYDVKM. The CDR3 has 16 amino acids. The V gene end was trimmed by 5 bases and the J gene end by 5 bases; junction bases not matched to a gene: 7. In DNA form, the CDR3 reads TGTGCCAGCAGTCGCCTGGGACAGGGAAATAATTCACCCCTCCACTTT. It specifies CASSRLGQGNNSPLHF.

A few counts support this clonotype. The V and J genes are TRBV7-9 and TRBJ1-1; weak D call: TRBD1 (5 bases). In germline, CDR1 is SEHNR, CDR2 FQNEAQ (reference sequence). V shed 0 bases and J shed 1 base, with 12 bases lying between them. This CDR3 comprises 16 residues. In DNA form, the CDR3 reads TGTGCCAGCAGCTTAGCGACGGGACGTCCGAACACTGAAGCTTTCTTT. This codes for CASSLATGRPNTEAFF.

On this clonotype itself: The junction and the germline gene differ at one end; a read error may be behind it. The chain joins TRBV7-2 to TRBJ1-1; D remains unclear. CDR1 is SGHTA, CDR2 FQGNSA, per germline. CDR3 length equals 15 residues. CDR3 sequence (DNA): TGTGCCAGCAGTCTCATGCATGGAGCCCTCGCTGAAGATTTCTTT. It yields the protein CASSLMHGALAEDFF.

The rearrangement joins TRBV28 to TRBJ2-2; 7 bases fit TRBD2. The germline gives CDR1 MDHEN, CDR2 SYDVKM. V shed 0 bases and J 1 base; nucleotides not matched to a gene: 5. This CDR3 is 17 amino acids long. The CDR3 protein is CASSLCQRGRNTGELFF. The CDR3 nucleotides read TGTGCCAGCAGTTTATGCCAGCGGGGTCGGAACACCGGGGAGCTGTTTTTT.

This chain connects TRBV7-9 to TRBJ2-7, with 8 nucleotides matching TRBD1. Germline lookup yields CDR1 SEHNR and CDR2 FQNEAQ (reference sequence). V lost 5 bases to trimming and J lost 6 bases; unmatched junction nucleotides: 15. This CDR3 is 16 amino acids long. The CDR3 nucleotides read TGTGCCAGCAGCCTCGATCCAGGACAGGGCCGGCGCGAGCAGTACTTC. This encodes CASSLDPGQGRREQYF.

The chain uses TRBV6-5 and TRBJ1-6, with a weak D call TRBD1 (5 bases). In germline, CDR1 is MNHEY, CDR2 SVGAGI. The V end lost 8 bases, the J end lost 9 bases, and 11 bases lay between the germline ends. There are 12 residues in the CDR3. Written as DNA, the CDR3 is TGTGCCAGCTCGGGGACGGCTTCACCCCTCCACTTT. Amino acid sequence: CASSGTASPLHF.

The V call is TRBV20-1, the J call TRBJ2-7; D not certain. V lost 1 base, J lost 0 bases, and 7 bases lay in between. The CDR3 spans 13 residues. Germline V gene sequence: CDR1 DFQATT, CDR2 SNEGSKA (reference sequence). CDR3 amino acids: CSARVKSSYEQYF. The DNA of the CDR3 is TGCAGTGCTAGAGTAAAGAGCTCCTACGAGCAGTACTTC.

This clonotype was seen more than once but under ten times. The CDR3 nucleotides read TGTGCCAGCAACCCGGACAGGGTGTTGTCACCCCTCCACTTT. Translation gives CASNPDRVLSPLHF. V usage is TRBV28 and J usage is TRBJ1-6, with 8 nucleotides matching TRBD1. Germline CDR1 and CDR2: MDHEN and SYDVKM. This CDR3 comprises 14 residues. V shed 7 bases, J shed 10 bases, and the junction held 9 bases outside the gene matches.

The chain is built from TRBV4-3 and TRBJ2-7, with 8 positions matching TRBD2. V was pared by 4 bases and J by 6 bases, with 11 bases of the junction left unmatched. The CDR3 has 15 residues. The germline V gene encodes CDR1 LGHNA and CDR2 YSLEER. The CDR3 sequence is CASSPLAGGVTEQYF. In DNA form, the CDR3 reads TGCGCCAGCAGCCCACTGGCGGGGGGAGTAACCGAGCAGTACTTC.

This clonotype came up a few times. This chain's CDR3 is CASIRSTLAGGPDTQFF. For the CDR3, the DNA is TGTGCCAGCATCCGATCCACCCTAGCGGGGGGGCCGGATACGCAGTTCTTC. The J gene is TRBJ2-1, the V gene TRBV2, with TRBD2 matching over 12 bases. CDR3 length equals 17 residues. Unmatched junction bases numbered 19, after V lost 7 bases and J lost 12 bases. The germline CDR1 and CDR2 sequences are SNHLY and FYNNEI. Together with reference TRBV2 and TRBJ2-1, the CDR3 gives the full variable domain: EPEVTQTPSHQVTQMGQEVILRCVPISNHLYFYWYRQILGQKVEFLVSFYNNEISEKSEIFDDQFSVERPDGSNFTLKIRSTKLEDSAMYFCASIRSTLAGGPDTQFFGPGTRLTVL.

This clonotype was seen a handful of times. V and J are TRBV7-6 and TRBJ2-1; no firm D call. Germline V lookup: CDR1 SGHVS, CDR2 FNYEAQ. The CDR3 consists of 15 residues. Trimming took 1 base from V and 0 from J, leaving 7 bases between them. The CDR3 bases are TGTGCCAGCAGCTTAGAACCAAACTCCTACAATGAGCAGTTCTTC. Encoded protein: CASSLEPNSYNEQFF.

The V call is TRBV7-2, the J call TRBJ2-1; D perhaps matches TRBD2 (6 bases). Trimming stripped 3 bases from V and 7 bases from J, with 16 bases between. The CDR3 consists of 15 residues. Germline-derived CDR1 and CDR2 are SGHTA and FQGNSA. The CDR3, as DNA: TGTGCCAGCAGCTTTTGGGCTAGCGTCGGGAATGAGCAGTTCTTC. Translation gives CASSFWASVGNEQFF.

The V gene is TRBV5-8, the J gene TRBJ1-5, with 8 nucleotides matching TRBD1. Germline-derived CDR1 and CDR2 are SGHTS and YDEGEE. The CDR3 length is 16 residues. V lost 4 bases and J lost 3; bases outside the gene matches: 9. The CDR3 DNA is TGTGCCAGCAGCCTAGACAGGGGAGGTACCAATCAGCCCCAGCATTTT. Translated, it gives CASSLDRGGTNQPQHF.

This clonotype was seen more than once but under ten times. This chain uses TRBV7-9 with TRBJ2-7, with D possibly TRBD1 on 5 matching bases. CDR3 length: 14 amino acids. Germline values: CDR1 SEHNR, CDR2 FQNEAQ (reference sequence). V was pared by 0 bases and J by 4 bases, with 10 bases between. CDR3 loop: CASSLAPDMYEQYF. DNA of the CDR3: TGTGCCAGCAGCTTAGCTCCGGACATGTACGAGCAGTACTTC.